Each of the 10 T cell receptor beta chains below was sequenced from the same sample in a study of cytomegalovirus exposure and HLA in healthy donors. Both 60 Vbeta primers and 13 Jbeta primers went into the PCR. Clones were sequenced by immunoSEQ multiplex PCR, and TCRdb holds only the in-frame ones, with some missing. The sample consists of 60,000 to 75,000 clones, almost 75% of them appearing once. Material: PBMCs. The receptors originated from a man between 50 and 59 years old in good health and CMV-seronegative.

This rearrangement joins TRBV5-1 to TRBJ2-1, with 11 bases lining up with TRBD1. V shed 3 bases, J shed 6 bases, and the junction held 5 bases outside the gene matches. This CDR3 has 15 residues. Germline V gene sequence: CDR1 SGHRS, CDR2 YFSETQ. The CDR3 coding sequence is TGCGCCAGCAGCTCCGGGACAGGGGGTGTCAATGAGCAGTTCTTC. Translation gives CASSSGTGGVNEQFF.

The rearrangement links TRBV5-1 to TRBJ2-5, with 7 bases lining up with TRBD1. This CDR3 comprises 13 residues. Germline lookup yields CDR1 SGHRS and CDR2 YFSETQ. V shed 4 bases and J 2 bases; nucleotides not matched to a gene: 2. The CDR3 loop is CASSPDRQETQYF. CDR3 bases: TGCGCCAGCAGCCCGGACAGGCAAGAGACCCAGTACTTC. The full variable domain, rest sourced from reference TRBV5-1 and TRBJ2-5, is KAGVTQTPRYLIKTRGQQVTLSCSPISGHRSVSWYQQTPGQGLQFLFEYFSETQRNKGNFPGRFSGRQFSNSRSEMNVSTLELGDSALYLCASSPDRQETQYFGPGTRLLVL.

This clone was detected only a few times. CDR3 in DNA: TGTGCCAGCAGCTCCGACCGGGACAGGGGGCATAGAGGCGAAAAACTGTTTTTT. Translating it yields CASSSDRDRGHRGEKLFF. The chain recombines TRBV7-9 with TRBJ1-4, with TRBD1 matching 12 bases. V trimming: 4 bases; J trimming: 8 bases; junction bases outside the gene matches: 14. The germline CDR1 and CDR2 sequences are SEHNR and FQNEAQ (reference sequence). The CDR3 spans 18 residues.

The V call is TRBV6-1, the J call TRBJ2-5; a possible D gene is TRBD2 (6 bases). Trimming took off 7 bases at V and 4 bases at J, with 13 bases between the two ends. This CDR3 is 13 amino acids long. The germline V gene has CDR1 MNHNS and CDR2 SASEGT. The CDR3 sequence is CASNGWRGETQYF. CDR3 bases: TGTGCCAGCAACGGGTGGCGGGGAGAGACCCAGTACTTC.

The chain recombines TRBV10-1 with TRBJ1-6, with 8 bases identical to TRBD1. The CDR3 length is 13 residues. The germline CDR1 and CDR2 sequences are WNHNN and SYGVQD (reference sequence). Trimming took 8 bases from V and 6 from J; bases not matched to a gene: 3. CDR3 DNA sequence: TGCGCCAGCCGGACAGGGATTAATTCACCCCTCCACTTT. As protein: CASRTGINSPLHF.

The chain combines TRBV5-4 with TRBJ1-2, with 9 bases that match TRBD1. Germline assignment: CDR1 SGHNT and CDR2 YYREEE (reference sequence). V was pared by 2 bases and J by 8 bases, with 7 bases of the junction left unmatched. CDR3 length: 14 amino acids. CDR3 sequence: CASSFEQGAGGYTF. The CDR3 bases are TGTGCCAGCAGCTTTGAACAGGGGGCAGGGGGCTACACCTTC. Full variable domain (remainder filled in from reference TRBV5-4 and TRBJ1-2): ETGVTQSPTHLIKTRGQQVTLRCSSQSGHNTVSWYQQALGQGPQFIFQYYREEENGRGNFPPRFSGLQFPNYSSELNVNALELDDSALYLCASSFEQGAGGYTFGSGTRLTVV.

The J gene is TRBJ1-6, the V gene TRBV19; TRBD1 agrees at 7 bases. V shed 4 bases and J 4 bases; nucleotides not matched to a gene: 1. There are 14 residues in the CDR3. The germline V gene encodes CDR1 LNHDA and CDR2 SQIVND (reference sequence). The CDR3 region has the DNA TGTGCCAGTAGTACGGGACAGTATAATTCACCCCTCCACTTT. Amino acids: CASSTGQYNSPLHF.

The rearrangement uses TRBV10-1 and TRBJ1-6; D possibly corresponds to TRBD1 (5 bases). With 0 bases removed from V and 7 bases from J, the gap between germline ends came to 7 bases. Germline lookup yields CDR1 WNHNN and CDR2 SYGVQD (reference sequence). The CDR3 loop spans 14 amino acids. CDR3 coding DNA: TGCGCCAGCAGTGAGTCACAGGCCAATTCACCCCTCCACTTT. Its translation is CASSESQANSPLHF.

The chain uses TRBV23-1 and TRBJ2-3; weak D call: TRBD1 (5 bases). TRBV23-1 is placed among ORFs of uncertain function. The ends were cut back, 6 bases at V and 1 base at J, with 8 bases in the middle. This CDR3 has 13 amino acids. The CDR3 DNA reads as TGCGCCAGCAGACAGGACCGCACAGATACGCAGTATTTT. It is translated as CASRQDRTDTQYF.

The chain carries TRBV5-1 and TRBJ2-1, with D possibly matching TRBD1 (6 bases). The CDR3 loop spans 12 amino acids. Trimming shortened V by 4 bases and J by 8 bases, and 10 bases separated the two germline ends. Germline assignment: CDR1 SGHRS and CDR2 YFSETQ. The DNA of the CDR3 is TGCGCCAGCAGCGTGGACAGCTATGAGCAGTTCTTC. Protein product: CASSVDSYEQFF.